Sequencing of this T cell receptor (beta chain) was carried out in a study of CD8+ T cells in alopecia areata. Findings and limits, study-wide: Researchers say the link of baseline CD8+ expansion to response remains uncertain, with one nonresponder.

Extracted RNA was reverse transcribed, and the resulting cDNA served as sequencing template. Clones were sequenced by immunoSEQ multiplex PCR, and TCRdb holds only the in-frame ones, with some missing. The table includes more than 110,000 clones, 80% to 90% detected once. Details on this clone: Its antigen is unknown.

Germline CDR1 and CDR2: SGHTA and FQGNSA. The length of the CDR3 is 12 residues. The germline V and J ends were trimmed by 5 bases and 5 bases, with 9 bases remaining between them. Noted treatment: oral pan-JAK inhibitor, 5-10 mg twice daily. Here the sequenced sample was CD8+ T cells sorted from blood, taken at week 4, from a patient treated with tofacitinib. This TCR derives from a human donor with alopecia areata. The V call is TRBV7-2, the J call TRBJ2-5; D is perhaps TRBD1 or TRBD2 (5 bases each). CDR3 loop: CASSPWGETQYF. The CDR3, as DNA: TGTGCCAGCAGCCCATGGGGGGAGACCCAGTACTTC. Combining the CDR3 with reference TRBV7-2 and TRBJ2-5 gives the whole variable domain GAGVSQSPSNKVTEKGKDVELRCDPISGHTALYWYRQSLGQGLEFLIYFQGNSAPDKSGLPSDRFSAERTGGSVSTLTIQRTQQEDSAVYLCASSPWGETQYFGPGTRLLVL.